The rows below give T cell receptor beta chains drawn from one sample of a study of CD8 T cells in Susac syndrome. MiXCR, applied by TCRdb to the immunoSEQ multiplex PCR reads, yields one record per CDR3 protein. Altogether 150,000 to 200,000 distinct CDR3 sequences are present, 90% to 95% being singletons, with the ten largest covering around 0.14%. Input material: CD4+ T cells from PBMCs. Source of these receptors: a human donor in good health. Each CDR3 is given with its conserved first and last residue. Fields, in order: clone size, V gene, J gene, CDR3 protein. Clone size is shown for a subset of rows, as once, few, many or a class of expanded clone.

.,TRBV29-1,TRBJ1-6,CSVRQGGSYNSPLHF
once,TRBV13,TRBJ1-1,CASSFDAGTEAFF
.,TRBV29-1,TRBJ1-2,CSVVKQGARDGYTF
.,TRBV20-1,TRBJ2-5,CSATPGGAQETQYF
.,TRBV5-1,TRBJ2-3,CASTGGESTDTQYF
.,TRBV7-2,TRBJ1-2,CASSLGQWGYTF
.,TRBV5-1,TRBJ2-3,CASSAGTGGTDTQYF
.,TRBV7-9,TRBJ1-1,CASSSQNTEAFF
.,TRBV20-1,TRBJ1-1,CSASYGYGAFF
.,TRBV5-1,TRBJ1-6,CASSSGQGVGNSPLHF
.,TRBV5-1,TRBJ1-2,CASSLETGRNYGYTF
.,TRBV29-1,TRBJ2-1,CSVGQGGNEQFF
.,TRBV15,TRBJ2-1,CATSRAHRVNEQFF
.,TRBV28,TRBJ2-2,CASMGGNTGELFF
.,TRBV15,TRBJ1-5,CATSRDTLGAYQPQHF
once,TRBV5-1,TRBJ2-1,CASSLDRGPQFF
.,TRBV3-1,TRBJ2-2,CASSQGDGGELFF
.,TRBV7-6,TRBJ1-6,CASSKQAGESPLHF
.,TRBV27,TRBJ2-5,CASRRTGSGETQYF
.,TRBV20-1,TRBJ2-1,CSAKIFEQFF
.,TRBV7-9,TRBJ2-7,CASSLGVSEQYF
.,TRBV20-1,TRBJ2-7,CSAAKQGPLGEQYF
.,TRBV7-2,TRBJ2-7,CASSPDRASSYEQYF
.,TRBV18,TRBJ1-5,CASSPPGGSSNQPQHF
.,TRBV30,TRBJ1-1,CAWSQGNTEAFF